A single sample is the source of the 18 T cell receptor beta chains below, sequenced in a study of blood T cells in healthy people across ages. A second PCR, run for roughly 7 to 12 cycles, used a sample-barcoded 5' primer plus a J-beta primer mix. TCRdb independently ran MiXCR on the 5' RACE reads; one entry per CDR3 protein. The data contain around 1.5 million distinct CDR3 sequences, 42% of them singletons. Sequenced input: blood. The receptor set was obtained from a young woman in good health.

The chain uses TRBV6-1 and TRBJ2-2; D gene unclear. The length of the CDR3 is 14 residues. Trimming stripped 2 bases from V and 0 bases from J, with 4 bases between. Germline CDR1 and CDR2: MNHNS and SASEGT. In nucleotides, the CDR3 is TGTGCCAGCAGTGAACAGTCGAACACCGGGGAGCTGTTTTTT. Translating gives CASSEQSNTGELFF.

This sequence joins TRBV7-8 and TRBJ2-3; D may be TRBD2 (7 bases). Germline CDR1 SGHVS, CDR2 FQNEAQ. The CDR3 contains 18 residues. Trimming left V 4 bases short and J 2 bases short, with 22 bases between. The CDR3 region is CASSSPGIAGAYTDTQYF. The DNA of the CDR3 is TGTGCCAGCAGCTCCCCGGGGATTGCGGGGGCGTACACAGATACGCAGTATTTT.

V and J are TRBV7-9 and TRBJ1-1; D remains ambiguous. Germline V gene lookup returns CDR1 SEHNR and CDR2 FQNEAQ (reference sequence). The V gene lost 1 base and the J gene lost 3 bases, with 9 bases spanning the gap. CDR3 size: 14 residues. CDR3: CASSLGKGYTEAFF. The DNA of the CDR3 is TGTGCCAGCAGCTTAGGAAAGGGTTACACTGAAGCTTTCTTT.

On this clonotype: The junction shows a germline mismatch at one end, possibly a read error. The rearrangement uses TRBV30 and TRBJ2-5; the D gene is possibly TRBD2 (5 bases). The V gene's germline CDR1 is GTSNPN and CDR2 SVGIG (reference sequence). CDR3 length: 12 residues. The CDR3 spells CAWRVTTETQYF. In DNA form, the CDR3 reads TGTGCCTGGAGAGTGACTACGGAGACTCAGTACTTC.

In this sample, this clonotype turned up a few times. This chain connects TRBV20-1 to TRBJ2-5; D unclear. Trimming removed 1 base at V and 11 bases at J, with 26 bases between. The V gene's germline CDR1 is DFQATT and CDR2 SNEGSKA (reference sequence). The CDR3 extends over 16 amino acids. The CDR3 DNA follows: TGCAGTGCTAGAGTCAGAGGATTGATCGGACCAAATGAGCAGTACTTC. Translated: CSARVRGLIGPNEQYF.

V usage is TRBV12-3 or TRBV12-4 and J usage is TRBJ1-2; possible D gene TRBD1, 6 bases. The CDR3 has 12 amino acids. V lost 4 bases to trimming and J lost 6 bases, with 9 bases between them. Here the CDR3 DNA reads TGTGCCAGCAGTTGGACAGATAATGGCTACACCTTC. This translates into CASSWTDNGYTF.

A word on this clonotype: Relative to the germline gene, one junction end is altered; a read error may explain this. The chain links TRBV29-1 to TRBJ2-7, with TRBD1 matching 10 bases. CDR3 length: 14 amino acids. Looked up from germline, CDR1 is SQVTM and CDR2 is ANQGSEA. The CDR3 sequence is CSVEAGQGSYGQYF. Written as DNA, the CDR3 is TGCAGCGTTGAAGCGGGACAGGGGTCCTACGGGCAGTACTTC.

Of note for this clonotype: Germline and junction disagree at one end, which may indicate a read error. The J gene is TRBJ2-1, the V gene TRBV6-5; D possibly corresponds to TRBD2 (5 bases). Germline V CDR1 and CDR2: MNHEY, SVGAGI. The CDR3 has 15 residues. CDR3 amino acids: CAGSGSPSSYNEQFF. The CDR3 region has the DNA TGTGCCGGCAGTGGGAGCCCAAGCTCCTACAATGAGCAGTTCTTC.

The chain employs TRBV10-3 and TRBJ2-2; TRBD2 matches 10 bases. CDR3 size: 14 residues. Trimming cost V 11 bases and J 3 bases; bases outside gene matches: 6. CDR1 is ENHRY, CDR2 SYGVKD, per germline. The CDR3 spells CAASGGRDTGELFF. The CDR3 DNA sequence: TGTGCCGCTAGCGGGGGCCGGGACACCGGGGAGCTGTTTTTT.

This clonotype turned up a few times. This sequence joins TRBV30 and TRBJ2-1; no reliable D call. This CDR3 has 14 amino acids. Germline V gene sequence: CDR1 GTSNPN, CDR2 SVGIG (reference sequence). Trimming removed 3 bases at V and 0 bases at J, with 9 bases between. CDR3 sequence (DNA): TGTGCCTGGAGCGAGACTTCCTCCTACAATGAGCAGTTCTTC. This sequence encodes CAWSETSSYNEQFF.

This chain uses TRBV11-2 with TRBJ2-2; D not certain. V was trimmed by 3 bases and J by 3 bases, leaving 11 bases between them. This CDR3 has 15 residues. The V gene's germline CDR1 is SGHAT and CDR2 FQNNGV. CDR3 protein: CASSFPGYDTGELFF. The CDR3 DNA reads TGTGCCAGCAGCTTCCCCGGGTATGACACCGGGGAGCTGTTTTTT.

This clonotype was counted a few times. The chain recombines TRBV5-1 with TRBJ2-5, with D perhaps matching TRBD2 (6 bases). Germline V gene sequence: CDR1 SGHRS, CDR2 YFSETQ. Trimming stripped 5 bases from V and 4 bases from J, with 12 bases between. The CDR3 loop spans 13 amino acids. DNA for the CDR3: TGCGCCAGCAGGCGGGACGGCGTAGAGACCCAGTACTTC. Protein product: CASRRDGVETQYF.

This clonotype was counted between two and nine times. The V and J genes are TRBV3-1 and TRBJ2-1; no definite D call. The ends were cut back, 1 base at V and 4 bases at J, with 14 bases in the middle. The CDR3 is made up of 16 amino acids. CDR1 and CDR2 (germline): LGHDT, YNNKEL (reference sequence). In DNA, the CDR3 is TGTGCCAGCAGCCAAGCAGGCCCTAACCCATACAATGAGCAGTTCTTC. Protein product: CASSQAGPNPYNEQFF.

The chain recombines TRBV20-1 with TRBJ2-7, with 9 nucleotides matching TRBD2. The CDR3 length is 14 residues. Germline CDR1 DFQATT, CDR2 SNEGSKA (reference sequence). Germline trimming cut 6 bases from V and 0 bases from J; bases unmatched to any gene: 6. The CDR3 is CSAPNSGSSYEQYF. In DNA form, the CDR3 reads TGCAGTGCGCCGAATAGCGGGAGCTCCTACGAGCAGTACTTC.

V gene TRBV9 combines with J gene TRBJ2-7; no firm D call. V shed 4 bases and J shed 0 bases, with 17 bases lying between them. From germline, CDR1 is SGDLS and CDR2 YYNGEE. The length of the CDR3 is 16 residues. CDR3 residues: CASSTLSGFPSYEQYF. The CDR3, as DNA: TGTGCCAGCAGCACCTTATCAGGTTTTCCCTCCTACGAGCAGTACTTC.

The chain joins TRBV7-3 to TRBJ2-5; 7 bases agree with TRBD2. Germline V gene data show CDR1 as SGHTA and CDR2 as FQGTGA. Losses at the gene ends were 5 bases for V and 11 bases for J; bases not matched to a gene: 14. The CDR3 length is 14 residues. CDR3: CASSLGAGFGEQYF. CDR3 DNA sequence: TGTGCCAGCAGCCTCGGAGCGGGGTTCGGTGAGCAGTACTTC.

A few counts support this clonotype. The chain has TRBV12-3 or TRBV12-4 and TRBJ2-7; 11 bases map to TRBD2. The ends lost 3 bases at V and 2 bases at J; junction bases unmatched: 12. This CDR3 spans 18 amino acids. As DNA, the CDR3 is TGTGCCAGCAGTTTTTCTTATCAGGGGACTAGCGGCACCTACGAGCAGTACTTC. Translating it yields CASSFSYQGTSGTYEQYF.

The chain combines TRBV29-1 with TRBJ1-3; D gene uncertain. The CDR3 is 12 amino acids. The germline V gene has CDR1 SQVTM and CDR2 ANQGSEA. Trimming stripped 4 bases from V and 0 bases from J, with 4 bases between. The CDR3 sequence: CSVAVSGNTIYF. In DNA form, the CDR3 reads TGCAGCGTTGCCGTCTCTGGAAACACCATATATTTT.